This T cell receptor (beta chain) was identified during a study of blood T cell repertoires in COVID-19. Patients of the Seattle cohort, enrolled during active infection, were followed longitudinally. Profiling relied on immunoSEQ multiplex PCR, and the TCRdb table lists in-frame clones only, not all of them. Among 390,000 or so clones listed, around 89% were seen once. The V and J ends lost 4 bases and 6 bases respectively, with 14 bases between them. The CDR3 contains 13 residues. Germline CDR1 SGDLS, CDR2 YYNGEE. This TCR came from a woman in her twenties or thirties with COVID-19, enrolled during active disease. This rearrangement joins TRBV9 to TRBJ2-7; TRBD1 is a possible D gene (6 bases). The sequenced sample consisted of peripheral blood. CDR3 protein: CASSLGGGAEQYF. CDR3 sequence (DNA): TGTGCCAGCAGCTTAGGTGGGGGCGCCGAGCAGTACTTC.